This T cell receptor beta chain was captured in a study of T-cell reconstitution after alpha-beta-depleted transplantation in children. A library of TCRbeta sequences, prepared with unique molecular identifiers, was generated. TCRdb independently ran MiXCR on the PCR reads; one entry per CDR3 protein. This sample yields about 610,000 distinct CDR3 sequences, of which more than 9% are seen a single time; about 4.3% belongs to the top ten. The junction had 10 bases not matched to a gene; V was cut back by 1 base and J by 3 bases. Germline CDR1 is DFQATT and CDR2 is SNEGSKA (reference sequence). There are 17 residues in the CDR3.

The sample in question was PBMCs from the stem cell graft donor, obtained from the stem cell graft. The chain uses TRBV20-1 and TRBJ2-3; 10 bases fit TRBD2. This sequence was found in a human donor who donated a stem cell graft to a child with acute myeloid leukemia. The CDR3 coding sequence is TGCAGTGCTAGAGCCATACTAGCGGGAAGAAGGACAGATACGCAGTATTTT. Its protein product is CSARAILAGRRTDTQYF.